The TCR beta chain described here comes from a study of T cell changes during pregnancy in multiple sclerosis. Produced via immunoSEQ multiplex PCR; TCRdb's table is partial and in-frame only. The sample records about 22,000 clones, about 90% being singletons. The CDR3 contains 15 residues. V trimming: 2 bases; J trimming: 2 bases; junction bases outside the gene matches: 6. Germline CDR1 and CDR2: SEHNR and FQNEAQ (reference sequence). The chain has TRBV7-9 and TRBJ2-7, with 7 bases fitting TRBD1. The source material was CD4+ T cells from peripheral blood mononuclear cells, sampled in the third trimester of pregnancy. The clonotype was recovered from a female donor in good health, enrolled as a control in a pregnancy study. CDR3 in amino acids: CASSLPRDSPYEQYF. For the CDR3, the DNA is TGTGCCAGCAGCTTACCCCGGGACAGTCCCTACGAGCAGTACTTC.